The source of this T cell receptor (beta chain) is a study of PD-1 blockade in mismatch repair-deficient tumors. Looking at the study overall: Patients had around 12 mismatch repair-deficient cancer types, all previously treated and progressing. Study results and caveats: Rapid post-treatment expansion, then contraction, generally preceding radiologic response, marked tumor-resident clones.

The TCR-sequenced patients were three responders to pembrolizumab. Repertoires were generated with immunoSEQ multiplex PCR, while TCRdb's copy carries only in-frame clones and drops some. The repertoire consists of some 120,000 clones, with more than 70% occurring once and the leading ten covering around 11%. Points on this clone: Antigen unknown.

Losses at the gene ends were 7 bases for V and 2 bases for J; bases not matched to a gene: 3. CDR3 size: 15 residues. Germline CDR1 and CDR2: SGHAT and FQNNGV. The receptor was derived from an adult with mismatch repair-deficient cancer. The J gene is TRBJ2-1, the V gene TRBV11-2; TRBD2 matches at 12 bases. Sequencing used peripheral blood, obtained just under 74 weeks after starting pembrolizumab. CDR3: CASTGLAGPYNEQFF. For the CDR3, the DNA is TGTGCCAGCACCGGACTAGCGGGACCCTACAATGAGCAGTTCTTC. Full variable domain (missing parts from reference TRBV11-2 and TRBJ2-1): EAGVAQSPRYKIIEKRQSVAFWCNPISGHATLYWYQQILGQGPKLLIQFQNNGVVDDSQLPKDRFSAERLKGVDSTLKIQPAKLEDSAVYLCASTGLAGPYNEQFFGPGTRLTVL.